This T cell receptor (beta chain) is from a study of cytomegalovirus exposure and HLA in healthy donors. General study results and limits: Compared with the roughly 700-donor mean, an Asian-associated ancestry cluster reportedly had fewer N-insertions, according to a later analysis. In the analysis, some V segments, TRBV6-2 and TRBV6-3 included, were excluded as indistinguishable.

The CDR3 sequence is 13 residues long. V dropped 0 bases and J dropped 12; count of bases not matched to a gene: 3. Germline V gene sequence: CDR1 SGDLS, CDR2 YYNGEE. Among the donors, all were healthy bone marrow donors. Amplification used 60 Vbeta primers and 13 Jbeta primers. The data were produced by immunoSEQ multiplex PCR, yet TCRdb's version contains in-frame clones alone and is incomplete. Its clone listing holds about 130,000 clones. On this clone itself: Its antigen is unidentified.

This chain links TRBV9 with TRBJ2-1; the match to TRBD1 covers 10 bases. The sequenced material came from PBMCs. The sequence derives from a man between 18 and 35 years old in good health and CMV-seronegative. In DNA form, the CDR3 reads TGTGCCAGCAGCGTAGATGGGGACAGGGGGCAGTTCTTC. Translated: CASSVDGDRGQFF.